The T cell receptor (beta chain) under discussion was sequenced for a study of T cell responses to AZD1222 COVID-19 vaccine. Broader study findings: A mostly white British donor set with more females was recruited, and clonal diversity was possibly underestimated.

A note on this clone: Its specificity is not known.

The germline CDR1 and CDR2 sequences are LNHNV and YYDKDF (reference sequence). This CDR3 comprises 15 residues. The J segment lost 2 bases and the V segment lost 0 bases, leaving 3 bases of the junction unmatched. The assay was immunoSEQ multiplex PCR, and TCRdb's table has in-frame clones only and misses some. Among roughly 100,000 clones, 86% were seen once, and the ten largest hold less than 4%. The chain joins TRBV15 to TRBJ2-5, with TRBD1 identical over 7 bases. The sequencing used peripheral blood, collected 28 days after the second dose of the MenACWY control vaccine. This TCR derives from an adult who received the MenACWY meningococcal vaccine as a control. DNA for the CDR3: TGTGCCACCAGCAGAGATCAGGGGGTTCAAGAGACCCAGTACTTC. Residues: CATSRDQGVQETQYF.